These 4 T cell receptor beta chains originate from one sample sequenced in a study of early T cells in non-severe SARS-CoV-2 infection. TCRdb re-analysed the 5' RACE reads in MiXCR, keeping a single row per CDR3 protein. The profile shows 26,000 or so distinct CDR3 sequences, about 4.3% of them singletons. The sample here was whole blood, taken at baseline. The receptor source for this set is an adult who was a healthcare worker with PCR-confirmed SARS-CoV-2 infection or an uninfected control (not recorded which).

The chain has TRBV7-2 and TRBJ1-1, with D unclear. This CDR3 has 13 amino acids. V lost 5 bases and J lost 1, with 8 bases in between. Germline V CDR1 and CDR2: SGHTA, FQGNSA. This chain's CDR3 is CASSILGNTEAFF. The CDR3 DNA is TGTGCCAGCAGCATCTTAGGGAACACTGAAGCTTTCTTT.

This clonotype was recorded at least ten times. This chain joins TRBV20-1 and TRBJ1-5; D perhaps matches TRBD1 (6 bases). Germline V lookup: CDR1 DFQATT, CDR2 SNEGSKA (reference sequence). V dropped 3 bases and J dropped 4 bases, with 19 bases sitting between them. This CDR3 region has 16 residues. Here the CDR3 reads CSASNSQGHPNQPQHF. DNA of the CDR3: TGCAGTGCTAGCAATAGCCAGGGACACCCGAATCAGCCCCAGCATTTT.

This clonotype was counted only a few times. V gene TRBV29-1 combines with J gene TRBJ2-5, with unresolved D. The CDR3 is 11 residues long. Germline assignment: CDR1 SQVTM and CDR2 ANQGSEA. V was cut by 4 bases and J by 4 bases, with 7 bases left in between. The chain's CDR3 is CSVGVGETQYF. The CDR3 DNA reads TGCAGCGTTGGGGTCGGAGAGACCCAGTACTTC.

The CDR3 DNA sequence: TGTGCCAGCAGAGCACAGGGCCTCTCTGGAAACACCATATATTTT. This gives the protein CASRAQGLSGNTIYF. V usage is TRBV12-3 or TRBV12-4 and J usage is TRBJ1-3, with D tentatively TRBD1 (6 bases). This CDR3 has 15 amino acids. Deletions cut 6 bases from V and 0 bases from J, with 12 bases between.